Shown below are 25 T cell receptor beta chains from a single sample sequenced in a study of blood T cell repertoires in COVID-19. The data were produced by immunoSEQ multiplex PCR, yet TCRdb's version contains in-frame clones alone and is incomplete. The profile shows about 140,000 clones, about 88% of them singletons. Sequencing input: peripheral blood. The receptor set was obtained from a human donor with COVID-19, enrolled during active disease. The donor label of this sample is uncertain.

The chain has TRBV6-5 and TRBJ1-1; tentatively, D is TRBD1 (5 bases). CDR1 is MNHEY, CDR2 SVGAGI, per germline. This CDR3 spans 14 amino acids. Trimming took off 5 bases at V and 4 bases at J, with 14 bases between the two ends. The CDR3 DNA follows: TGTGCCAGCAGTAGGCTTACAGGCAGCACTGAAGCTTTCTTT. Translating gives CASSRLTGSTEAFF.

The chain carries TRBV2 and TRBJ1-6; possibly TRBD1 for D (5 bases). The CDR3 runs 15 residues. Germline V gene sequence: CDR1 SNHLY, CDR2 FYNNEI. Trimming took off 8 bases at V and 0 bases at J, with 11 bases between the two ends. For the CDR3, the DNA is TGTGCCAGCGCGAAGGACATCTCCTATAATTCACCCCTCCACTTT. Protein sequence: CASAKDISYNSPLHF.

This sequence joins TRBV7-2 and TRBJ2-1, with 12 bases matching TRBD1. The germline V gene encodes CDR1 SGHTA and CDR2 FQGNSA. The CDR3 runs 15 residues. Trimming removed 7 bases from V and 8 bases from J; junction bases left unmatched: 9. CDR3 sequence: CASTLPGTGGDEQFF. CDR3 DNA sequence: TGTGCCAGCACCCTCCCCGGGACAGGGGGCGATGAGCAGTTCTTC.

This clone appeared once. V gene TRBV18 combines with J gene TRBJ2-2; TRBD1 aligns across 8 bases. The germline gives CDR1 KGHSH, CDR2 LQKENI. The CDR3 spans 16 residues. V gave up 3 bases and J gave up 2 bases; unmatched junction bases: 5. This chain's CDR3 is CASSPTGTGNTGELFF. As DNA, the CDR3 is TGTGCCAGCTCACCGACCGGGACAGGAAACACCGGGGAGCTGTTTTTT.

The table lists this clone with a count of one. The chain combines TRBV15 with TRBJ2-7; possible D gene TRBD1, 6 bases. Trimming stripped 2 bases from V and 0 bases from J, with 14 bases between. The germline V gene has CDR1 LNHNV and CDR2 YYDKDF (reference sequence). The CDR3 is 16 amino acids. The DNA for the CDR3 is TGTGCCACCAGCAGACCGACGGGACAAGACTCCTACGAGCAGTACTTC. Protein product: CATSRPTGQDSYEQYF.

This clone appeared once. The CDR3 loop is CASSPPGGRTYEQYF. Written as DNA, the CDR3 is TGTGCCAGCTCACCACCGGGAGGTCGGACCTACGAGCAGTACTTC. V gene TRBV18 combines with J gene TRBJ2-7; tentative D call: TRBD2 (6 bases). Germline V CDR1 and CDR2: KGHSH, LQKENI. The CDR3 contains 15 residues. Trimming removed 0 bases at V and 2 bases at J, with 11 bases between.

This rearrangement joins TRBV7-3 to TRBJ2-3; D is ambiguous. V dropped 2 bases and J dropped 1 base, with 4 bases sitting between them. This CDR3 comprises 13 residues. The germline gives CDR1 SGHTA, CDR2 FQGTGA. The CDR3 loop reads CASSLLGTDTQYF. The CDR3, as DNA: TGTGCCAGCAGCTTACTAGGCACAGATACGCAGTATTTT.

The chain has TRBV30 and TRBJ1-2; 10 nucleotides line up with TRBD1. V dropped 5 bases and J dropped 5; count of bases not matched to a gene: 2. Germline CDR1 is GTSNPN and CDR2 is SVGIG (reference sequence). CDR3 size: 12 residues. DNA for the CDR3: TGTGCCTGGGACAGGGGGCTTTATGGCTACACCTTC. Translation: CAWDRGLYGYTF.

The chain links TRBV30 to TRBJ1-5; no definite D call. Trimming pared 4 bases from V and 5 bases from J, leaving 15 bases between. The CDR3 runs 14 residues. Per the germline V gene, CDR1 is GTSNPN and CDR2 is SVGIG (reference sequence). CDR3 protein: CAWTVGGVHQPQHF. The CDR3 bases are TGTGCCTGGACGGTGGGCGGGGTACATCAGCCCCAGCATTTT.

The chain is built from TRBV5-6 and TRBJ1-2; 7 bases fit TRBD1. CDR1 is SGHDT and CDR2 is YYEEEE in the germline V gene. The CDR3 sequence is 14 residues long. Losses at the gene ends were 3 bases for V and 2 bases for J; bases not matched to a gene: 4. The CDR3: CASSWGTENYGYTF. The CDR3 nucleotides are TGTGCCAGCAGCTGGGGGACAGAAAACTATGGCTACACCTTC.

As DNA, the CDR3 is TGTGCCAGCAGCCAAGAAACAGGGGACTACAATGAGCAGTTCTTC. Translated, it gives CASSQETGDYNEQFF. The chain is built from TRBV4-2 and TRBJ2-1; 7 bases are shared with TRBD1. V lost 0 bases and J lost 3; bases outside the gene matches: 2. This CDR3 is 15 amino acids long. CDR1 and CDR2 from the germline V gene are LGHNA and YNFKEQ.

V and J are TRBV5-1 and TRBJ1-2; 7 nucleotides line up with TRBD1. The CDR3 extends over 13 amino acids. The V segment lost 2 bases and the J segment 8 bases; nucleotides outside the gene matches: 6. Germline values: CDR1 SGHRS, CDR2 YFSETQ. Written as DNA, the CDR3 is TGCGCCAGCAGCTTAGGGACAGACCAAGGCTACACCTTC. It translates to CASSLGTDQGYTF.

This chain joins TRBV11-3 and TRBJ2-1; 7 bases are a match to TRBD2. Losses at the gene ends were 5 bases for V and 5 bases for J; bases not matched to a gene: 9. From germline, CDR1 is SGHNT and CDR2 YENEEA. This CDR3 contains 15 residues. This CDR3 reads CASSLQRDWDNEQFF. CDR3 nucleotide sequence: TGTGCCAGCAGCCTCCAGCGGGATTGGGACAATGAGCAGTTCTTC.

The V gene is TRBV6-5, the J gene TRBJ1-5, with TRBD1 identical over 9 bases. V dropped 4 bases and J dropped 5; count of bases not matched to a gene: 6. The CDR3 has 15 residues. The V gene's germline CDR1 is MNHEY and CDR2 SVGAGI. The CDR3 is CASSSDRGGDQPQHF. The CDR3 nucleotides are TGTGCCAGCAGTTCGGACAGGGGAGGGGATCAGCCCCAGCATTTT.

CDR3 DNA: TGTGCCAGTAGTATAAAACAGGAGTATGGCTACACCTTC. Translated: CASSIKQEYGYTF. The chain employs TRBV19 and TRBJ1-2; tentatively, D is TRBD1 (5 bases). The CDR3 contains 13 residues. Germline loops: CDR1 LNHDA, CDR2 SQIVND (reference sequence). The V end lost 2 bases, the J end lost 5 bases, and 9 bases lay between the germline ends.

The rearrangement uses TRBV3-1 (or the pseudogene TRBV3-2) and TRBJ1-5; a weak D match, TRBD1 (5 bases). Deletions cut 2 bases from V and 2 bases from J, with 13 bases between. CDR3 size: 16 residues. Germline loops: CDR1 LGHDT, CDR2 YNNKEL (reference sequence). The CDR3 nucleotides are TGTGCCAGCAGCCAAACATCCGGGGGAGGCAATCAGCCCCAGCATTTT. As protein: CASSQTSGGGNQPQHF.

This chain uses TRBV7-2 with TRBJ2-2, with TRBD1 as a possible D gene (6 bases). The CDR3 spans 17 residues. Per the germline V gene, CDR1 is SGHTA and CDR2 is FQGNSA. V lost 1 base, J lost 2 bases, and 14 bases lay in between. The CDR3 sequence: CASSLGEQGLNTGELFF. The CDR3 DNA reads as TGTGCCAGCAGCTTAGGGGAACAGGGTTTAAACACCGGGGAGCTGTTTTTT.

The chain joins TRBV7-9 to TRBJ2-1, with a weak D call TRBD1 (5 bases). This CDR3 is built from 16 residues. Trimming took 6 bases from V and 0 from J, leaving 15 bases between them. Germline V gene sequence: CDR1 SEHNR, CDR2 FQNEAQ (reference sequence). In nucleotides, the CDR3 is TGTGCCAGCAGTCCCTCTAGGGGCTACTCCTACAATGAGCAGTTCTTC. It codes for CASSPSRGYSYNEQFF.

The V call is TRBV27, the J call TRBJ1-6; D remains ambiguous. Germline V gene sequence: CDR1 MNHEY, CDR2 SMNVEV (reference sequence). V was trimmed by 1 base and J by 8 bases, leaving 12 bases between them. This CDR3 comprises 15 residues. The CDR3 bases are TGTGCCAGCAGTTTATTCCAGGCTATGGATTCACCCCTCCACTTT. This encodes CASSLFQAMDSPLHF.

The chain joins TRBV18 to TRBJ2-2; TRBD2 aligns across 7 bases. The CDR3 covers 13 residues. Germline V gives CDR1 KGHSH, CDR2 LQKENI. J was trimmed by 3 bases and V by 5 bases; bases with no gene match: 0. This CDR3 is CASSGLDTGELFF. CDR3 nucleotides: TGTGCCAGCTCAGGACTAGACACCGGGGAGCTGTTTTTT.

J is TRBJ1-1 and V is TRBV7-9; TRBD1 is a possible D gene (5 bases). The CDR3 covers 14 residues. CDR1 is SEHNR, CDR2 FQNEAQ, per germline (reference sequence). V lost 5 bases to trimming and J lost 3 bases, with 13 bases between them. The chain's CDR3 is CASSVQGKDTEAFF. DNA of the CDR3: TGTGCCAGCAGCGTTCAGGGTAAGGACACTGAAGCTTTCTTT.

The chain links TRBV6-6 to TRBJ2-1; 8 bases agree with TRBD1. The CDR3 consists of 14 residues. Germline CDR1 reads MNHNY; CDR2 reads SVGAGI (reference sequence). Unmatched junction bases numbered 5, after V lost 6 bases and J lost 4 bases. CDR3 sequence: CASSRTGRYNEQFF. CDR3 nucleotide sequence: TGTGCCAGCAGCAGGACAGGGCGGTACAATGAGCAGTTCTTC.

Notes on this clone: A read error may account for a junction end that differs from germline. The chain carries TRBV5-1 and TRBJ1-1; 8 bases match TRBD1. This CDR3 comprises 15 residues. Looked up from germline, CDR1 is SGHRS and CDR2 is YFSETQ. CDR3 DNA sequence: TGCGCCAGCAGCTTCACAGGGGGGTTGAACGCTGAAGCTTTCTTT. As protein: CASSFTGGLNAEAFF. The full variable domain, with the rest looked up from reference TRBV5-1 and TRBJ1-1, is KAGVTQTPRYLIKTRGQQVTLSCSPISGHRSVSWYQQTPGQGLQFLFEYFSETQRNKGNFPGRFSGRQFSNSRSEMNVSTLELGDSALYLCASSFTGGLNAEAFFGQGTRLTVV.

This chain joins TRBV28 and TRBJ2-7; possible D gene TRBD1, 6 bases. Germline-derived CDR1 and CDR2 are MDHEN and SYDVKM. Trimming removed 5 bases from V and 3 bases from J, with 8 bases in between. This CDR3 is built from 12 residues. Here the CDR3 reads CASSADSYEQYF. The CDR3 DNA sequence: TGTGCCAGCAGTGCGGACAGCTACGAGCAGTACTTC.

The chain couples TRBV7-9 to TRBJ2-5; perhaps TRBD1 as D (6 bases). The ends were cut back, 8 bases at V and 5 bases at J, with 15 bases in the middle. CDR1 and CDR2 (germline): SEHNR, FQNEAQ (reference sequence). The CDR3 has 13 residues. The CDR3 protein is CASDQGSGETQYF. The CDR3 bases are TGTGCCAGCGATCAGGGGTCCGGTGAGACCCAGTACTTC.